This T cell receptor beta chain was identified in a study of T cells in Graves' hyperthyroidism and ophthalmopathy. Findings and caveats of the study: A 13 V-J signature model discriminated ophthalmopathy versus stable hyperthyroidism.

This sample holds PBMCs from roughly 10 ml fresh peripheral blood. Germline V gives CDR1 SGHAT, CDR2 FQNNGV. The CDR3 consists of 15 residues. Trimming removed 2 bases from V and 7 bases from J; junction bases left unmatched: 7. This clonotype was detected ten times or more. Its antigen is as yet unknown. Amplification of TCR beta CDR3 regions used RNA as the template. Initially, a first-round RT-PCR of the TCR CDR3 employed the HTBI primer set. Each CDR3 protein gets one entry after TCRdb re-called the multiplex PCR reads with MiXCR. The table shows about 370,000 distinct CDR3 sequences, with approximately 16% occurring only once.

The sample taken for sequencing was blood. The receptor's source is a woman aged 60-75 years with Graves' ophthalmopathy. V is TRBV11-2 and J is TRBJ2-2; 7 nucleotides line up with TRBD1. The CDR3 nucleotides are TGTGCCAGCAGCTTAACAGGGGCGGGTGGCGGGGAGCTGTTTTTT. This gives the protein CASSLTGAGGGELFF.